This T cell receptor beta chain was captured by sequencing in a study of shared clonotypes between healthy human individuals. Study-wide results and limits: Non-shared clonotypes had lower generation probabilities than those shared by all four donors.

The length of the CDR3 is 13 residues. Per the germline V gene, CDR1 is ENHRY and CDR2 is SYGVKD. Between the trimmed V and J ends, which lost 4 bases and 0 bases, there was a span of 6 bases. Both subsets, CD45RA+ naive and CD45RA-negative memory, were split from the CD4+ cells. This clone was recorded only once. What it binds is unknown. The sample has other DNA sequences that encode this CDR3 too. Measured with immunoSEQ multiplex PCR; TCRdb has only the in-frame clones, and not every one. The sample yields approximately 2.5 million clones, around nine tenths seen once. Specimen: naive CD4+ T cells sorted from blood. Subset specified: CD45RA+ positively selected. The TCR was taken from a man between 18 and 29 years old in good health. This chain uses TRBV10-3 with TRBJ1-2; D uncertain. The CDR3 is CAISGGANYGYTF. CDR3 sequence (DNA): TGTGCCATCAGTGGGGGAGCTAACTATGGCTACACCTTC.